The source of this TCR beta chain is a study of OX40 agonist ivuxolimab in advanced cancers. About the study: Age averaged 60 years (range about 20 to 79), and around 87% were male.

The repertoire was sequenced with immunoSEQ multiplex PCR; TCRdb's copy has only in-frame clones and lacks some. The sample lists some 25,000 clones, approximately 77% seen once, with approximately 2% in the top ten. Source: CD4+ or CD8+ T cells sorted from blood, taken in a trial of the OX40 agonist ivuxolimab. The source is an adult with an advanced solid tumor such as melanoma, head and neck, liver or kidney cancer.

The DNA of the CDR3 is TGTGCCAGCAGTGAAAACAGGGCCGACACTGAAGCTTTCTTT. It is translated as CASSENRADTEAFF. V usage is TRBV6-1 and J usage is TRBJ1-1; TRBD1 is a possible D gene (6 bases). Germline CDR1 is MNHNS and CDR2 is SASEGT. The CDR3 is 14 residues long. Trimming left V 2 bases short and J 3 bases short, with 10 bases between.